Below are 30 T cell receptor beta chains sequenced from a single sample in a study of regulatory T cells in long-lasting Graves disease. Time point meaning: persistent/refractory GD, antithyroid drugs over 5 years with positive TRAb. PBMC RNA served as the TCR library source. Assembly of TCR beta libraries relied on iRepertoire HTBI primers together with Arm-PCR of CDR3 regions. TCRdb called the multiplex PCR reads again in MiXCR, with one record for every CDR3 protein. The sample has 400,000 to 500,000 distinct CDR3 sequences, roughly 21% seen once. The source material was peripheral blood mononuclear cells (PBMCs), sampled when the disease was refractory, from a patient treated with antithyroid drugs. The receptor source for this set is a female donor with Graves disease.

This clonotype was counted ten times or more. V gene TRBV27 combines with J gene TRBJ1-1; no firm D call. The germline V gene encodes CDR1 MNHEY and CDR2 SMNVEV (reference sequence). V lost 3 bases and J 5 bases, leaving 10 bases between the germline ends. The CDR3 contains 13 residues. The DNA for the CDR3 is TGTGCCAGCAGTTTTGCGGCGGGGACTGAAGCTTTCTTT. Protein product: CASSFAAGTEAFF.

This clonotype was counted ten times or more. V and J are TRBV30 and TRBJ1-6, with no clear D. This CDR3 is 12 amino acids long. Germline V gene data show CDR1 as GTSNPN and CDR2 as SVGIG (reference sequence). The CDR3 coding sequence is TGTGGTGCTGGATTCCAGAATTCACCCCTCCACTTT. It codes for CGAGFQNSPLHF.

The chain joins TRBV25-1 to TRBJ1-5; D gene unclear. The CDR3 totals 15 residues. CDR1 is MGHDK, CDR2 SYGVNS, per germline. The V end was cut by 4 bases, the J end by 0 bases, with 10 bases between. The CDR3: CASSAAGHSNQPQHF. CDR3 nucleotide sequence: TGTGCCAGCAGTGCTGCCGGCCATAGCAATCAGCCCCAGCATTTT.

This clonotype was counted at least ten times. V is TRBV20-1 and J is TRBJ2-7, with D possibly being TRBD1 or TRBD2 (6 bases each). CDR3 length equals 11 residues. Germline lookup yields CDR1 DFQATT and CDR2 SNEGSKA (reference sequence). V lost 7 bases, J lost 5 bases, and 12 bases lay in between. The CDR3 protein is CSGRGSDEQYF. In nucleotides, the CDR3 is TGCAGTGGGAGGGGGAGCGACGAGCAGTACTTC.

In its sample, this clonotype was seen once. V usage is TRBV6-4 and J usage is TRBJ2-3; D perhaps matches TRBD2 (7 bases). V lost 4 bases to trimming and J lost 3 bases, with 14 bases between them. Germline loops: CDR1 MRHNA, CDR2 SNTAGT. This CDR3 spans 15 amino acids. This CDR3 is CASSVEGGATDTQYF. CDR3 DNA: TGTGCCAGCAGTGTCGAGGGGGGGGCAACAGATACGCAGTATTTT.

This clonotype was picked up many times. The chain couples TRBV2 to TRBJ2-5; TRBD2 might be the D (6 bases). Per the germline V gene, CDR1 is SNHLY and CDR2 is FYNNEI. This CDR3 is built from 15 residues. V lost 0 bases and J lost 5, with 13 bases in between. The CDR3 sequence is CASSEALPRGETQYF. The CDR3 region has the DNA TGTGCCAGCAGTGAAGCGCTTCCCCGGGGGGAGACCCAGTACTTC. Full variable domain (remainder filled in from reference TRBV2 and TRBJ2-5): EPEVTQTPSHQVTQMGQEVILRCVPISNHLYFYWYRQILGQKVEFLVSFYNNEISEKSEIFDDQFSVERPDGSNFTLKIRSTKLEDSAMYFCASSEALPRGETQYFGPGTRLLVL.

The table lists this clonotype with a few counts. The V call is TRBV28, the J call TRBJ2-7; 7 bases are shared with TRBD2. V lost 6 bases, J lost 2 bases, and 13 bases stayed unmatched. The CDR3 runs to 16 residues. Germline-derived CDR1 and CDR2 are MDHEN and SYDVKM. CDR3 in DNA: TGTGCCAGCAGCCCCGTAGCGTATGGGAGGGCCTACGAGCAGTACTTC. It translates to CASSPVAYGRAYEQYF.

This clonotype was detected many times. V is TRBV6-1 and J is TRBJ2-7; a weak D match, TRBD2 (5 bases). CDR1 and CDR2 from the germline V gene are MNHNS and SASEGT. V lost 6 bases and J 3 bases, leaving 18 bases between the germline ends. The CDR3 extends over 15 amino acids. Here the CDR3 DNA reads TGTGCCAGCAGCCCCTCCTTTAGCGCCGGCTACGAGCAGTACTTC. Amino acids: CASSPSFSAGYEQYF.

The V gene is TRBV5-1, the J gene TRBJ2-1; 9 bases are shared with TRBD1. Germline CDR1 reads SGHRS; CDR2 reads YFSETQ. The V and J ends lost 4 bases and 10 bases, in that order; junction bases with no gene match: 9. The CDR3 sequence is 14 residues long. The CDR3 region is CASSPGQGPYEQFF. The CDR3 region has the DNA TGCGCCAGCAGCCCGGGACAGGGACCCTACGAGCAGTTCTTC.

In this sample, this clonotype turned up once. This rearrangement joins TRBV7-3 to TRBJ2-6; D ambiguous. The V gene's germline CDR1 is SGHTA and CDR2 FQGTGA. This CDR3 region has 16 residues. V gave up 5 bases and J gave up 0 bases, with 11 bases separating them. The CDR3 loop is CASSPISHSGANVLTF. The CDR3 DNA reads TGTGCCAGCAGCCCCATCAGTCACTCTGGGGCCAACGTCCTGACTTTC.

The chain employs TRBV20-1 and TRBJ2-2; 11 bases agree with TRBD2. Germline CDR1 reads DFQATT; CDR2 reads SNEGSKA (reference sequence). The V gene end was trimmed by 5 bases and the J gene end by 4 bases; junction bases not matched to a gene: 3. The CDR3 loop spans 14 amino acids. Here the CDR3 reads CSALAGGSTGELFF. The CDR3 DNA is TGCAGTGCTCTAGCGGGAGGCTCCACCGGGGAGCTGTTTTTT.

This clonotype was observed many times. The J gene is TRBJ2-2, the V gene TRBV20-1; maybe TRBD2 (5 bases). Germline V CDR1 and CDR2: DFQATT, SNEGSKA (reference sequence). The CDR3 is 12 amino acids. V was clipped by 4 bases and J by 5 bases, with 8 bases between them. DNA of the CDR3: TGCAGTGCTACAGGAGGAACCGGGGAGCTGTTTTTT. Translating gives CSATGGTGELFF.

This clonotype was seen only a few times. The chain couples TRBV20-1 to TRBJ2-1; D not resolved. This CDR3 spans 14 amino acids. Trimming removed 5 bases from V and 0 bases from J, with 11 bases in between. CDR1 is DFQATT, CDR2 SNEGSKA, per germline (reference sequence). The chain's CDR3 is CSAPRFDSYNEQFF. CDR3 DNA: TGCAGTGCTCCCCGGTTTGACTCCTACAATGAGCAGTTCTTC.

The V call is TRBV12-3 or TRBV12-4, the J call TRBJ1-5; tentatively, D is TRBD1 (5 bases). The V end was cut by 4 bases, the J end by 6 bases, with 16 bases between. This CDR3 has 15 residues. The CDR3 spells CASSYLGGGSQPQHF. In DNA, the CDR3 is TGTGCCAGCAGTTACCTGGGGGGAGGGAGTCAGCCCCAGCATTTT.

This clonotype was detected ten times or more. DNA of the CDR3: TGTGCCAGCAGTCTTCAACGGCCTACGAACACCGGGGAGCTGTTTTTT. This sequence encodes CASSLQRPTNTGELFF. The V call is TRBV28, the J call TRBJ2-2; D ambiguous. CDR1 and CDR2 from the germline V gene are MDHEN and SYDVKM. V lost 5 bases, J lost 0 bases, and 13 bases lay in between. This CDR3 has 16 residues.

This clonotype was picked up a small number of times. The chain employs TRBV6-5 and TRBJ2-2; D remains ambiguous. V was shortened by 1 base and J by 0 bases, with 24 bases between the two germline ends. The CDR3 totals 21 residues. CDR1 is MNHEY and CDR2 is SVGAGI in the germline V gene. The CDR3 coding sequence is TGTGCCAGCAGTTACTTTGCGGCGCGGTCGGCAACAGACGCGAACACCGGGGAGCTGTTTTTT. Translation: CASSYFAARSATDANTGELFF.

This clonotype was counted a few times. The chain has TRBV29-1 and TRBJ2-2; 7 bases agree with TRBD2. CDR3 length: 16 amino acids. Germline assignment: CDR1 SQVTM and CDR2 ANQGSEA. The trim removed 5 bases at V and 1 base at J, leaving 10 bases unmatched. In DNA, the CDR3 is TGCAGCGTTCCTGGCGGGAGTGGTGTGAACACCGGGGAGCTGTTTTTT. It specifies CSVPGGSGVNTGELFF.

In this sample, this clonotype turned up many times. The chain combines TRBV5-1 with TRBJ1-5, with unresolved D. V lost 2 bases and J 0 bases, leaving 9 bases between the germline ends. Germline CDR1 is SGHRS and CDR2 is YFSETQ. CDR3 length equals 15 residues. CDR3 DNA sequence: TGCGCCAGCAGCTTAGACGGAGATAGCAATCAGCCCCAGCATTTT. Translating it yields CASSLDGDSNQPQHF.

There are many counts of this clonotype. The chain is built from TRBV5-1 and TRBJ1-2; the match to TRBD1 covers 7 bases. Germline CDR1 reads SGHRS; CDR2 reads YFSETQ. With V trimmed by 2 bases and J by 7 bases, 2 bases remained unmatched. This CDR3 comprises 12 residues. Here the CDR3 DNA reads TGCGCCAGCAGCTTTACAGGGGTTGGCTACACCTTC. Encoded protein: CASSFTGVGYTF.

The table lists this clonotype with a few counts. V usage is TRBV20-1 and J usage is TRBJ1-5; TRBD1 might be the D (6 bases). Looked up from germline, CDR1 is DFQATT and CDR2 is SNEGSKA (reference sequence). V lost 6 bases and J lost 4, with 13 bases in between. The CDR3 spans 13 residues. CDR3 protein: CSARDIENQPQHF. The CDR3 DNA reads as TGCAGTGCCAGGGACATAGAAAATCAGCCCCAGCATTTT.

Notes on this clonotype: A much larger clone lies one base from this, so it may be a read error. The CDR3 loop reads CASSLDRPSNSALHF. CDR3 in DNA: TGTGCCAGCAGTTTAGACCGACCATCAAATTCAGCCCTCCACTTT. The chain carries TRBV27 and TRBJ1-6; D unclear. In germline, CDR1 is MNHEY, CDR2 SMNVEV (reference sequence). There are 15 residues in the CDR3.

This clonotype showed up many times. The chain uses TRBV2 and TRBJ2-2; 9 bases map to TRBD1. Germline V gives CDR1 SNHLY, CDR2 FYNNEI. Trimming at V came to 6 bases and at J to 4 bases, leaving 9 bases not matched to a gene. The CDR3 totals 16 residues. The CDR3 region is CASSPPGQGLTGELFF. The CDR3 DNA reads TGTGCCAGCAGCCCGCCGGGACAGGGCCTCACCGGGGAGCTGTTTTTT.

The chain links TRBV7-3 to TRBJ2-3; 9 bases match TRBD2. This CDR3 has 15 residues. V was pared by 5 bases and J by 0 bases, with 3 bases of the junction left unmatched. Germline CDR1 reads SGHTA; CDR2 reads FQGTGA. CDR3 residues: CASSKTSGSTDTQYF. As DNA, the CDR3 is TGTGCCAGCAGCAAGACTAGCGGTAGCACAGATACGCAGTATTTT.

This chain links TRBV19 with TRBJ1-5, with D hard to call. Between the trimmed V and J ends, which lost 3 bases and 2 bases, there was a span of 8 bases. The germline gives CDR1 LNHDA, CDR2 SQIVND (reference sequence). The CDR3 covers 14 residues. CDR3 loop: CASSIPPGNQPQHF. The CDR3, as DNA: TGTGCCAGTAGTATCCCCCCCGGCAATCAGCCCCAGCATTTT.

Many counts were recorded for this clonotype. The chain employs TRBV28 and TRBJ1-6; D gene ambiguous. V was cut by 6 bases and J by 6 bases, with 15 bases left in between. This CDR3 spans 15 amino acids. Germline lookup yields CDR1 MDHEN and CDR2 SYDVKM. CDR3 region: CASSAGFLSNSPLHF. The CDR3 DNA reads TGTGCCAGCAGCGCGGGTTTTTTAAGTAATTCACCCCTCCACTTT.

This clonotype appeared a few times. This chain uses TRBV7-3 with TRBJ2-7, with 7 bases lining up with TRBD1. The CDR3 loop spans 17 amino acids. Germline V gene data show CDR1 as SGHTA and CDR2 as FQGTGA. The chain's CDR3 is CADKRGTGRDSLLRGYF. In DNA form, the CDR3 reads TGTGCGGACAAGCGAGGGACCGGCCGGGACAGTCTTCTGAGAGGGTACTTC. Full variable domain (outside the CDR3, taken from reference TRBV7-3 and TRBJ2-7): GAGVSQTPSNKVTEKGKYVELRCDPISGHTALYWYRQSLGQGPEFLIYFQGTGAADDSGLPNDRFFAVRPEGSVSTLKIQRTERGDSAVYLCADKRGTGRDSLLRGYFGPGTRLTVT.

This clonotype has ten or more counts. V usage is TRBV6-1 and J usage is TRBJ2-7, with 9 bases matching TRBD2. CDR3 length: 11 residues. The V segment lost 10 bases and the J segment 4 bases; nucleotides outside the gene matches: 2. Germline V gene sequence: CDR1 MNHNS, CDR2 SASEGT. The CDR3 here is CATSGGYEQYF. CDR3 nucleotides: TGTGCCACCAGCGGGGGGTACGAGCAGTACTTC.

The chain links TRBV4-1 to TRBJ2-2; no definite D call. V lost 4 bases and J 5 bases, leaving 14 bases between the germline ends. Germline loops: CDR1 MGHRA, CDR2 YSYEKL. The CDR3 totals 15 residues. Here the CDR3 reads CASSPGPFNTGELFF. The CDR3 bases are TGCGCCAGCAGCCCCGGTCCGTTCAATACCGGGGAGCTGTTTTTT.

This clonotype came up a few times. V usage is TRBV10-1 and J usage is TRBJ1-1; D remains unclear. Trimming shortened V by 1 base and J by 2 bases, and 8 bases separated the two germline ends. The CDR3 contains 14 residues. From germline, CDR1 is WNHNN and CDR2 SYGVQD (reference sequence). The DNA of the CDR3 is TGCGCCAGCAGTGAGTTCACGGAAAACACTGAAGCTTTCTTT. This encodes CASSEFTENTEAFF.

There are many counts of this clonotype. V and J are TRBV6-5 and TRBJ2-7; 7 bases match TRBD1. Unmatched junction bases numbered 5, after V lost 0 bases and J lost 6 bases. The CDR3 loop spans 14 amino acids. Germline V CDR1 and CDR2: MNHEY, SVGAGI. CDR3 residues: CASSYSPGQAEQYF. The CDR3, as DNA: TGTGCCAGCAGTTACTCACCCGGACAGGCCGAGCAGTACTTC.